The rows below give T cell receptor beta chains drawn from one sample of a study of shared clonotypes between healthy human individuals. Using immunoSEQ multiplex PCR, the repertoire was profiled, and TCRdb retains in-frame clones only, with some absent. Seen here are more than 2 million clones, less than 95% observed once, and the top ten hold 0.9% to 1.4%. Sequenced sample: naive CD8+ T cells sorted from blood. The receptors come from a man between 18 and 29 years old in good health. Each CDR3 is given with its conserved first and last residue. A D gene is named only where the DNA matches it firmly. For some rows the clone size is stated as once, few or many, or as a class when expanded; others skip it.

J gene | clone size | D gene | V gene | CDR3 protein | CDR3 DNA
TRBJ2-7 | NA | NA | TRBV28 | CASQGVSYEQYF | TGTGCCAGCCAAGGGGTCTCCTACGAGCAGTACTTC
TRBJ2-1 | NA | NA | TRBV5-1 | CASSLVFGLEYNEQFF | TGCGCCAGCAGCTTGGTCTTCGGGTTAGAATACAATGAGCAGTTCTTC
TRBJ2-1 | once | NA | TRBV11-3 | CASSLEEGGAPYNEQFF | TGTGCCAGCAGCTTAGAAGAAGGCGGGGCCCCCTACAATGAGCAGTTCTTC
TRBJ1-4 | NA | NA | TRBV15 | CATSPGHLYEKLFF | TGTGCCACCAGTCCGGGACACCTTTATGAAAAACTGTTTTTT
TRBJ2-3 | NA | NA | TRBV27 | CASSSVGGTDTQYF | TGTGCCAGCAGTTCAGTAGGGGGCACAGATACGCAGTATTTT
TRBJ1-2 | NA | NA | TRBV5-4 | CASSSTRAEYGYTF | TGTGCCAGCAGCTCGACCCGGGCCGAGTATGGCTACACCTTC
TRBJ2-7 | NA | NA | TRBV27 | CASSLRGPYEQYF | TGTGCCAGCAGTTTACGGGGTCCCTACGAGCAGTACTTC
TRBJ2-5 | NA | TRBD2 | TRBV10-1 | CASSDPGLAGSETQYF | TGCGCCAGCAGTGACCCGGGACTAGCGGGGTCGGAGACCCAGTACTTC
TRBJ1-2 | NA | NA | TRBV29-1 | CSVDEGEGRSGYTF | TGCAGCGTTGATGAGGGGGAAGGGAGAAGTGGCTACACCTTC
TRBJ2-1 | NA | NA | TRBV4-1 | CASSLGFAGGYNEQFF | TGCGCCAGCAGCCTCGGGTTTGCGGGCGGCTACAATGAGCAGTTCTTC
TRBJ2-5 | NA | NA | TRBV2 | CASSEGGKETQYF | TGTGCCAGCAGTGAGGGGGGCAAAGAGACCCAGTACTTC
TRBJ2-7 | NA | TRBD1 | TRBV27 | CASSPSYGTETYEQYF | TGTGCCAGCAGTCCTTCCTACGGGACAGAGACCTACGAGCAGTACTTC
TRBJ2-3 | NA | NA | TRBV7-2 | CASSLAAYTDTQYF | TGTGCCAGCAGCTTAGCCGCCTACACAGATACGCAGTATTTT
TRBJ2-5 | NA | NA | TRBV11-3 | CASSLRGTEETQYF | TGTGCCAGCAGCTTAAGGGGAACGGAAGAGACCCAGTACTTC
TRBJ2-1 | once | NA | TRBV19 | CASSPFGLEYNEQFF | TGTGCCAGTAGCCCTTTTGGTCTGGAGTACAATGAGCAGTTCTTC
TRBJ1-5 | NA | NA | TRBV2 | CASSEGGIGNQPQHF | TGTGCCAGCAGTGAAGGAGGGATAGGCAATCAGCCCCAGCATTTT